This is a list of T cell receptor beta chains from one sample in a study of shared clonotypes between healthy human individuals. Generated by immunoSEQ multiplex PCR, the TCRdb table keeps only in-frame clones and is missing some. The data show about 520,000 clones, with 70% to 80% seen just once and 12% held by the top ten. Material for sequencing was PBMCs. The receptor source for this set is a woman aged 40 to 49 in good health. Some clones in this sample may be carry-over from other donors' samples. Each CDR3 is given with its conserved first and last residue. D genes are given only for firm matches. Not every row has a clone size; where given, it reads once, few, many or a size class.

CDR3 protein	CDR3 DNA	V gene	clone size	J gene	D gene
CASSIAGLPQETQYF	TGTGCCAGTAGTATAGCTGGACTTCCTCAAGAGACCCAGTACTTC	TRBV19	.	TRBJ2-5	.
CASSMIQGARETQYF	TGTGCCAGTAGTATGATCCAGGGGGCGAGGGAGACCCAGTACTTC	TRBV19	.	TRBJ2-5	TRBD1
CASSTGHTRNTIYF	TGTGCCAGCAGCACCGGACACACCCGAAACACCATATATTTT	TRBV28	.	TRBJ1-3	.
CASSTPGKETQYF	TGTGCCAGCAGCACCCCAGGAAAAGAGACCCAGTACTTC	TRBV5-4	.	TRBJ2-5	.
CASSARPWRAGELFF	TGTGCCAGCAGTGCGAGACCTTGGCGGGCCGGGGAGCTGTTTTTT	TRBV2	many	TRBJ2-2	.
CASRPTDRTSRGTDTQYF	TGCGCCAGCAGACCGACCGACAGGACCTCTAGGGGCACAGATACGCAGTATTTT	TRBV4-1	.	TRBJ2-3	.
CASSIMGAGQSYGYTF	TGTGCCAGTAGTATTATGGGGGCGGGACAAAGCTATGGCTACACCTTC	TRBV19	.	TRBJ1-2	.
CASSLGGQQETQYF	TGTGCCAGCAGCTTAGGGGGACAGCAAGAGACCCAGTACTTC	TRBV11-3	once	TRBJ2-5	TRBD1
CASSLEGRVSTDTQYF	TGCGCCAGCAGCTTGGAAGGCAGGGTTTCCACAGATACGCAGTATTTT	TRBV5-1	.	TRBJ2-3	.
CASSIGKAPTNYGYTF	TGTGCCAGTAGTATAGGGAAGGCACCCACTAACTATGGCTACACCTTC	TRBV19	.	TRBJ1-2	.